The 14 T cell receptor beta chains listed next were all sequenced from one sample in a study of human T cells and chemical hapten exposure. In TCRdb, the RACE reads were re-called with MiXCR into one record per CDR3 protein. The sample carries 75,000 to 90,000 distinct CDR3 sequences, 9.5% to 14% recorded once. Noted time point: patch test 3, about 24 weeks after DPC sensitization. Treatment reported: therapeutic diphenylcyclopropenone sensitization with weekly scalp DPC. This material consisted of whole blood, taken in connection with sensitization to the hapten diphenylcyclopropenone (DPC). These receptors originate from a woman between 50 and 59 years old with alopecia areata. Some clones in this sample may be carry-over from other donors' samples.

The rearrangement uses TRBV12-3 or TRBV12-4 and TRBJ1-4; perhaps TRBD1 as D (6 bases). The CDR3 loop spans 15 amino acids. The V end lost 4 bases, the J end lost 8 bases, and 17 bases lay between the germline ends. The CDR3 bases are TGTGCCAGCAGTTCCCACGGCGGGGGCGAGGAAAAACTGTTTTTT. Encoded protein: CASSSHGGGEEKLFF.

In its sample, this clonotype was seen a few times. CDR3 amino acids: CSAGLAGITGELFF. CDR3 bases: TGCAGCGCTGGACTAGCGGGTATCACCGGGGAGCTGTTTTTT. V and J are TRBV29-1 and TRBJ2-2; 11 nucleotides agree with TRBD2. This CDR3 comprises 14 residues. Germline CDR1 reads SQVTM; CDR2 reads ANQGSEA. With V trimmed by 7 bases and J by 4 bases, 5 bases remained unmatched.

Many counts were recorded for this clonotype. The V call is TRBV6-1, the J call TRBJ1-2, with D possibly being TRBD1 (5 bases). Germline V gene data show CDR1 as MNHNS and CDR2 as SASEGT. Trimming pared 0 bases from V and 4 bases from J, leaving 12 bases between. This CDR3 comprises 15 residues. CDR3 sequence (DNA): TGTGCCAGCAGTGAAGCCGGGACGGGCAGCTATGGCTACACCTTC. Translated, it gives CASSEAGTGSYGYTF.

This clonotype was observed many times. The rearrangement joins TRBV3-1 to TRBJ1-1, with TRBD1 matching over 7 bases. Trimming at V came to 7 bases and at J to 10 bases, leaving 9 bases not matched to a gene. This CDR3 contains 12 residues. Germline loops: CDR1 LGHDT, CDR2 YNNKEL (reference sequence). This CDR3 reads CASNRQGGRAFF. The CDR3 DNA is TGTGCCAGCAACCGACAGGGAGGGAGAGCTTTCTTT.

This clonotype occurred many times. This chain uses TRBV10-3 with TRBJ2-7; 7 bases line up with TRBD1. The CDR3 is 14 residues long. Germline CDR1 is ENHRY and CDR2 is SYGVKD. J lost 1 base, V lost 2 bases, and 2 bases had no gene match. CDR3: CAISEPTGSYEQYF. The DNA for the CDR3 is TGTGCCATCAGTGAGCCGACAGGGTCCTACGAGCAGTACTTC.

This clonotype was seen repeatedly, ten times or more. V is TRBV7-8 and J is TRBJ2-3, with 7 nucleotides matching TRBD2. CDR1 SGHVS and CDR2 FQNEAQ come from the germline V gene. Trimming removed 1 base from V and 3 bases from J; junction bases left unmatched: 4. This CDR3 spans 15 amino acids. CDR3 loop: CASSLGGRATDTQYF. The CDR3, as DNA: TGTGCCAGCAGCTTAGGAGGGAGGGCTACAGATACGCAGTATTTT.

V and J are TRBV27 and TRBJ2-3, with TRBD1 as a possible D gene (6 bases). The V end lost 7 bases, the J end lost 1 base, and 15 bases lay between the germline ends. Germline V gene lookup returns CDR1 MNHEY and CDR2 SMNVEV (reference sequence). The length of the CDR3 is 15 residues. The CDR3 DNA reads as TGTGCCAGCACCGGCAGGGGATGGGGCACAGATACGCAGTATTTT. This gives the protein CASTGRGWGTDTQYF.

This clonotype was seen a handful of times. J is TRBJ2-2 and V is TRBV12-3 or TRBV12-4; D ambiguous. V was trimmed by 6 bases and J by 0 bases, leaving 14 bases between them. The CDR3 runs to 16 residues. CDR3 region: CASRRVGRPNTGELFF. The CDR3, as DNA: TGTGCCAGCAGACGAGTAGGGCGGCCGAACACCGGGGAGCTGTTTTTT.

The table lists this clonotype with a few counts. This chain joins TRBV28 and TRBJ2-7; D is unclear. The CDR3 loop spans 13 amino acids. Germline V lookup: CDR1 MDHEN, CDR2 SYDVKM. Trimming removed 7 bases from V and 0 bases from J, with 10 bases in between. DNA for the CDR3: TGTGCCAGCAAGGATGGGTTCTCCTACGAGCAGTACTTC. Translation: CASKDGFSYEQYF.

There are many counts of this clonotype. The V and J genes are TRBV27 and TRBJ1-4; D is perhaps TRBD1 (5 bases). The germline V gene encodes CDR1 MNHEY and CDR2 SMNVEV (reference sequence). V shed 6 bases and J shed 8 bases, with 16 bases lying between them. The CDR3 runs 14 residues. CDR3 loop: CASRFRDGGEKLFF. DNA of the CDR3: TGTGCCAGCAGGTTCCGGGACGGGGGGGAAAAACTGTTTTTT. The full variable domain, in which reference TRBV27 and TRBJ1-4 provide the parts outside the CDR3, is EAQVTQNPRYLITVTGKKLTVTCSQNMNHEYMSWYRQDPGLGLRQIYYSMNVEVTDKGDVPEGYKVSRKEKRNFPLILESPSPNQTSLYFCASRFRDGGEKLFFGSGTQLSVL.

This clonotype was counted between two and nine times. This rearrangement joins TRBV6-5 to TRBJ2-1; a weak D match, TRBD2 (6 bases). The length of the CDR3 is 17 residues. Trimming cost V 4 bases and J 0 bases, with 16 bases left between them. CDR1 MNHEY and CDR2 SVGAGI come from the germline V gene. This CDR3 reads CASSFLGGLGSYNEQFF. The CDR3, as DNA: TGTGCCAGCAGTTTCCTCGGGGGTTTGGGCTCCTACAATGAGCAGTTCTTC.

The V call is TRBV14, the J call TRBJ1-1, with 8 bases matching TRBD1. V dropped 4 bases and J dropped 6; count of bases not matched to a gene: 10. The length of the CDR3 is 15 residues. Germline CDR1 is SGHDN and CDR2 is FVKESK. The DNA of the CDR3 is TGTGCCAGCAGCCCAACTCGGACAGGGCGCTCTGAAGCTTTCTTT. It is translated as CASSPTRTGRSEAFF.

Only a few counts were recorded for this clonotype. V and J are TRBV29-1 and TRBJ2-6; D not certain. V lost 6 bases, J lost 0 bases, and 6 bases lay in between. The V gene's germline CDR1 is SQVTM and CDR2 ANQGSEA. The CDR3 loop spans 13 amino acids. The CDR3 loop is CSVHVSGANVLTF. DNA of the CDR3: TGCAGCGTACATGTCTCTGGGGCCAACGTCCTGACTTTC.

This clonotype was found many times. The chain carries TRBV3-1 and TRBJ2-7; weak D call: TRBD2 (5 bases). Deletions cut 4 bases from V and 3 bases from J, with 13 bases between. The CDR3 contains 14 residues. CDR1 LGHDT and CDR2 YNNKEL come from the germline V gene (reference sequence). CDR3 protein: CASSPNGGGYEQYF. The DNA of the CDR3 is TGTGCCAGCAGCCCTAACGGTGGAGGCTACGAGCAGTACTTC.